The rows below give T cell receptor beta chains drawn from one sample of a study of identical twins. One entry per CDR3 protein, called by TCRdb with MiXCR from the 5' RACE reads. The data hold about 900,000 distinct CDR3 sequences, with approximately 13% observed a single time. The sample was also reused in another study, on yellow fever vaccine responses in identical twins.

The sample consisted of PBMCs. These receptors were taken from a woman aged 18-29 years in good health. The CDR3 runs from the conserved cysteine through the conserved F or W. Each record gives: D gene, V gene, clone size, J gene, CDR3 protein, CDR3 DNA. D genes are given only for firm matches. The size of a clone is reported for some rows only, either as once, few or many, or as a class for expanded clones.

TRBD2,TRBV2,NA,TRBJ2-1,CASSQGLAGLNEQFF,TGTGCCAGCAGTCAGGGACTAGCGGGGCTTAATGAGCAGTTCTTC
NA,TRBV13,few,TRBJ2-5,CASSLWDFGMETQYF,TGTGCCAGCAGCCTATGGGACTTCGGGATGGAGACCCAGTACTTC
NA,TRBV27,few,TRBJ2-1,CASTPGTSSYNEQFF,TGTGCCAGCACCCCCGGGACCAGCTCCTACAATGAGCAGTTCTTC
NA,TRBV28,NA,TRBJ2-7,CASKRAGGPYEQYF,TGTGCCAGTAAGCGGGCAGGCGGACCCTACGAGCAGTACTTC
TRBD1,TRBV12-3/TRBV12-4,NA,TRBJ1-5,CASSDRESQPQHF,TGTGCCAGCAGTGACAGGGAGAGTCAGCCCCAGCATTTT
NA,TRBV12-3/TRBV12-4,NA,TRBJ1-2,CASSRWVVYGYTF,TGTGCCAGCAGTCGCTGGGTTGTCTATGGCTACACCTTC
NA,TRBV11-2,NA,TRBJ2-5,CASSLDGTGETQYF,TGTGCCAGCAGCTTAGATGGGACGGGAGAGACCCAGTACTTC
NA,TRBV21-1,few,TRBJ2-6,CASVTGTCSGANVLTF,TGTGCCAGCGTTACCGGGACCTGCTCTGGGGCCAACGTCCTGACTTTC
NA,TRBV7-6,few,TRBJ1-3,CASSLGGGGNTIYF,TGTGCCAGCAGCTTAGGAGGAGGCGGAAACACCATATATTTT
TRBD2,TRBV20-1,few,TRBJ2-3,CSARDPAGGPTDTQYF,TGCAGTGCTAGAGATCCGGCGGGGGGACCGACGGATACGCAGTATTTT
NA,TRBV28,few,TRBJ2-3,CASSIGAIIVQYF,TGTGCCAGCAGTATAGGGGCGATTATCGTGCAGTATTTT
TRBD1,TRBV7-9,NA,TRBJ2-3,CASSSRDRETNTQYF,TGTGCCAGCAGCTCCCGGGACAGGGAGACGAATACGCAGTATTTT
TRBD2,TRBV20-1,NA,TRBJ2-1,CSAGGGLTYNEQLF,TGCAGTGCTGGCGGGGGGCTAACATACAATGAGCAGCTCTTC
NA,TRBV12-3/TRBV12-4,many,TRBJ1-1,CASSRTPGTEAFF,TGTGCCAGCAGTCGAACACCGGGCACTGAAGCTTTCTTT
NA,TRBV6-1,few,TRBJ2-4,CASRTQGQLAKNIQYF,TGTGCCAGCAGAACCCAGGGACAACTAGCCAAAAACATTCAGTACTTC
TRBD2,TRBV7-8,many,TRBJ2-1,CASSLEVAGGPLNEQFF,TGTGCCAGCAGCTTAGAGGTAGCGGGGGGGCCACTCAATGAGCAGTTCTTC
NA,TRBV18,NA,TRBJ2-3,CASSPLGALHNTDTQYF,TGTGCCAGCTCACCACTCGGGGCCCTTCACAACACAGATACGCAGTATTTT
TRBD2,TRBV12-3/TRBV12-4,NA,TRBJ2-7,CASRLAGASYEQYF,TGTGCCAGCAGGCTAGCGGGAGCCTCCTACGAGCAGTACTTC
NA,TRBV24-1,few,TRBJ2-1,CATSAPGDEQFF,TGTGCCACCAGCGCTCCGGGAGATGAGCAGTTCTTC
TRBD2,TRBV20-1,few,TRBJ2-1,CSARDSLAGQNNEQFF,TGCAGTGCTAGAGATTCCCTAGCGGGTCAGAACAATGAGCAGTTCTTC
TRBD1,TRBV20-1,few,TRBJ2-5,CSAPQGVVEETQYF,TGCAGTGCTCCTCAGGGGGTGGTTGAAGAGACCCAGTACTTC
NA,TRBV29-1,few,TRBJ2-1,CSALDRGGTSGNNEQFF,TGCAGCGCTCTTGACAGGGGGGGAACTAGCGGAAACAATGAGCAGTTCTTC
NA,TRBV4-1,NA,TRBJ2-7,CASSQEPGTRGKVEYEQYF,TGCGCCAGCAGCCAAGAACCCGGGACCCGAGGGAAGGTAGAGTACGAGCAGTACTTC
TRBD1,TRBV10-3,many,TRBJ1-1,CAISYRGDTEAFF,TGTGCCATCAGTTACAGGGGGGACACTGAAGCTTTCTTT
NA,TRBV3-1,few,TRBJ2-5,CASSQLAVQETQYF,TGTGCCAGCAGCCAACTGGCAGTTCAAGAGACCCAGTACTTC
TRBD1,TRBV2,NA,TRBJ2-7,CAKRPDRAFPYEQYF,TGTGCAAAGCGTCCCGACAGGGCATTCCCCTACGAGCAGTACTTC
NA,TRBV2,few,TRBJ2-6,CASSDTGRVSGANVLTF,TGTGCCAGCAGTGACACTGGAAGAGTCTCTGGGGCCAACGTCCTGACTTTC
TRBD1,TRBV2,NA,TRBJ2-5,CASSGNRGVRAETQYF,TGTGCCAGCAGTGGGAACAGGGGAGTCCGGGCGGAGACCCAGTACTTC
TRBD2,TRBV7-2,few,TRBJ2-1,CASSQTAGGNLNEQFF,TGTGCCAGCAGCCAGACCGCGGGGGGCAACCTCAATGAGCAGTTCTTC
TRBD1,TRBV25-1,few,TRBJ2-5,CASSGTDRGGRETQYF,TGTGCCAGCAGTGGAACGGACAGGGGAGGTAGAGAGACCCAGTACTTC
NA,TRBV11-2,NA,TRBJ1-2,CASSSGASSGYGYTF,TGTGCCAGCAGCTCAGGGGCGTCCTCGGGCTATGGCTACACCTTC
NA,TRBV4-1,few,TRBJ2-6,CASSQEPTGLYGANVLTF,TGCGCCAGCAGCCAAGAACCCACAGGGCTGTACGGGGCCAACGTCCTGACTTTC
NA,TRBV4-2,NA,TRBJ2-3,CASSQGSFTDTQYF,TGTGCCAGCAGCCAAGGCTCCTTCACAGATACGCAGTATTTT
NA,TRBV5-1,many,TRBJ2-5,CASSLSRISKETQYF,TGCGCCAGCAGCTTGAGCCGCATCTCTAAAGAGACCCAGTACTTC
TRBD1,TRBV9,few,TRBJ2-7,CASSVGGGYSYEQYF,TGTGCCAGCAGCGTAGGAGGGGGCTACTCCTACGAGCAGTACTTC
TRBD1,TRBV7-8,few,TRBJ1-4,CASSLVNGEHRGKLFF,TGTGCCAGCAGCTTAGTTAACGGCGAGCACAGGGGAAAACTGTTTTTT
TRBD2,TRBV12-3/TRBV12-4,many,TRBJ2-7,CASSGRLAGIYEQYF,TGTGCCAGCAGTGGACGACTAGCGGGAATCTACGAGCAGTACTTC
TRBD2,TRBV6-1,NA,TRBJ2-2,CATHRGGSNTGELFF,TGTGCCACCCACCGGGGGGGATCGAACACCGGGGAGCTGTTTTTT
NA,TRBV7-9,many,TRBJ2-1,CASSAKPDTYNEQFF,TGTGCCAGCAGCGCCAAGCCAGACACCTACAATGAGCAGTTCTTC
NA,TRBV3-1,NA,TRBJ1-6,CASSQVDGGGSPLHF,TGTGCCAGCAGCCAAGTAGACGGGGGAGGTTCACCCCTCCACTTT